This TCR beta chain was obtained from a study of beta chain features in type 1 diabetes. Background on the study: Sorted cells numbering under 140,000,000 were examined across all samples.

The table lists this clone with a few counts. Its antigen remains unidentified. As every portion of the isolated RNA was reverse transcribed, the sequencing read expressed TCRB transcripts. Regulatory, naive and central memory T cell samples averaged around 3.6 million reads. Some clones are missing from TCRdb's copy, which holds only in-frame ones; the method was immunoSEQ multiplex PCR. The sample consists of roughly 150,000 clones, 7.5% to 8.5% of them appearing once. Germline assignment: CDR1 LNHNV and CDR2 YYDKDF (reference sequence). V shed 3 bases, J shed 0 bases, and the junction held 5 bases outside the gene matches. This CDR3 has 16 residues. Study-wide results and caveats: Within each of all four CD4+ subsets, Type 1 diabetes patients had TCRB CDR3s that were moderately but significantly shorter.

Donors underwent one heparinised blood draw, around 100 mL on average. Stem cell-like memory, regulatory, central memory and naive CD4+ cells were sorted via CD45RO/CCR7/CD25/CD127/CD95/CD27. The receptor's source is a man in his late teens or twenties with type 1 diabetes. The specimen was central memory CD4+ T cells from blood. The chain couples TRBV15 to TRBJ2-3; 8 bases are a match to TRBD1. The CDR3 sequence: CATSRSGQGSTDTQYF. The CDR3 DNA follows: TGTGCCACCAGCAGGTCCGGACAGGGAAGCACAGATACGCAGTATTTT.